The 13 T cell receptor beta chains below were found in one sample sequenced in a study of cytomegalovirus exposure and HLA in healthy donors. PCR primers comprised 60 Vbeta and 13 Jbeta primers. Produced via immunoSEQ multiplex PCR; TCRdb's table is partial and in-frame only. The sample holds about 100,000 clones, roughly 70% seen once. The sequencing input was PBMCs. These receptors were obtained from a man aged 45-65 years in good health and CMV-seronegative.

The chain combines TRBV6-1 with TRBJ2-7; 8 bases are a match to TRBD2. The germline V gene has CDR1 MNHNS and CDR2 SASEGT. V trimming: 7 bases; J trimming: 6 bases; junction bases outside the gene matches: 14. CDR3 size: 15 residues. The CDR3: CASIRGGPDRSEQYF. The CDR3 coding sequence is TGTGCCAGCATTCGGGGGGGACCCGACCGTTCCGAGCAGTACTTC.

V usage is TRBV28 and J usage is TRBJ2-3; 9 positions agree with TRBD2. V was clipped by 3 bases and J by 3 bases; unmatched bases: 10. Per the germline V gene, CDR1 is MDHEN and CDR2 is SYDVKM. The CDR3 spans 17 residues. DNA of the CDR3: TGTGCCAGCAGTTTGATTAGCGGGGGAACCTGGACAGATACGCAGTATTTT. This translates into CASSLISGGTWTDTQYF.

This clone was seen more than once but under ten times. The V call is TRBV6-1, the J call TRBJ2-7, with 7 bases matching TRBD2. From germline, CDR1 is MNHNS and CDR2 SASEGT. V gave up 6 bases and J gave up 7 bases; unmatched junction bases: 6. CDR3 length: 12 amino acids. This chain's CDR3 is CASRLRGGEQYF. The DNA of the CDR3 is TGTGCCAGCAGGCTACGGGGAGGGGAGCAGTACTTC.

The V call is TRBV7-7, the J call TRBJ2-3, with TRBD2 identical over 8 bases. The V segment lost 5 bases and the J segment 1 base; nucleotides outside the gene matches: 5. The CDR3 loop spans 15 amino acids. Germline V gives CDR1 SSHAT, CDR2 FNYEAQ (reference sequence). CDR3 DNA sequence: TGTGCCAGCAGCCTCGGGGGGGGGCGCACAGATACGCAGTATTTT. Its protein product is CASSLGGGRTDTQYF.

The CDR3: CASSPRDYGYEQYF. CDR3 DNA sequence: TGTGCCAGCAGCCCCCGGGACTATGGCTACGAGCAGTACTTC. The rearrangement links TRBV7-8 to TRBJ2-7; 7 bases match TRBD2. The CDR3 spans 14 residues. The junction had 7 bases not matched to a gene; V was cut back by 5 bases and J by 3 bases. Germline V gene sequence: CDR1 SGHVS, CDR2 FQNEAQ.

DNA of the CDR3: TGTGCCAGCGGAGAGGCCGGGGAGCTGTTTTTT. It translates to CASGEAGELFF. The chain couples TRBV28 to TRBJ2-2; the D is unclear. The V gene lost 8 bases and the J gene lost 6 bases, with 7 bases spanning the gap. The CDR3 consists of 11 residues. Germline lookup yields CDR1 MDHEN and CDR2 SYDVKM.

The chain is built from TRBV7-6 and TRBJ1-2; D remains ambiguous. V lost 5 bases and J 7 bases, leaving 11 bases between the germline ends. The CDR3 loop spans 12 amino acids. Germline V gives CDR1 SGHVS, CDR2 FNYEAQ. The CDR3 DNA sequence: TGTGCCAGCAGCCCCCCCGAGGGTGGCTACACCTTC. Protein sequence: CASSPPEGGYTF.

V usage is TRBV5-6 and J usage is TRBJ2-2, with 11 positions matching TRBD1. This CDR3 has 15 residues. CDR1 and CDR2 from the germline V gene are SGHDT and YYEEEE. With V trimmed by 6 bases and J by 5 bases, 6 bases remained unmatched. In DNA form, the CDR3 reads TGTGCCAGCACCTCCGGGACAGGGGGGACCGGGGAGCTGTTTTTT. Translation gives CASTSGTGGTGELFF.

This chain uses TRBV9 with TRBJ2-7; no clear D gene. The germline CDR1 and CDR2 sequences are SGDLS and YYNGEE. V was clipped by 0 bases and J by 3 bases, with 10 bases between them. This CDR3 has 14 residues. CDR3 nucleotides: TGTGCCAGCAGCGTAGAAGAACGGAGCTACGAGCAGTACTTC. This codes for CASSVEERSYEQYF.

This chain links TRBV2 with TRBJ1-5; TRBD1 agrees at 7 bases. Per germline, CDR1 SNHLY and CDR2 FYNNEI. This CDR3 is built from 15 residues. V was pared by 4 bases and J by 4 bases, with 7 bases of the junction left unmatched. The CDR3 loop reads CASSARDRPNQPQHF. In DNA form, the CDR3 reads TGTGCCAGCAGTGCTAGGGACAGACCTAATCAGCCCCAGCATTTT.

The rearrangement uses TRBV18 and TRBJ2-1; 12 bases align to TRBD2. The CDR3 has 15 amino acids. Germline V lookup: CDR1 KGHSH, CDR2 LQKENI. V lost 4 bases to trimming and J lost 4 bases; unmatched junction nucleotides: 2. The CDR3 reads CASSHGTSGYNEQFF. The CDR3 DNA reads TGTGCCAGCTCACACGGGACTAGCGGGTACAATGAGCAGTTCTTC.

This clone was recorded only once. The chain recombines TRBV7-3 with TRBJ2-3; TRBD2 agrees at 7 bases. After removal of 5 bases from V and 2 bases from J, the junction contained 7 bases not matched to a gene. CDR1 and CDR2 (germline): SGHTA, FQGTGA. The CDR3 runs to 15 residues. CDR3 sequence: CASSPRGVYTDTQYF. CDR3 coding DNA: TGTGCCAGCAGCCCCCGGGGGGTATACACAGATACGCAGTATTTT.

V gene TRBV15 combines with J gene TRBJ1-2, with 9 bases lining up with TRBD1. The CDR3 covers 15 residues. V shed 4 bases, J shed 5 bases, and the junction held 8 bases outside the gene matches. The germline CDR1 and CDR2 sequences are LNHNV and YYDKDF (reference sequence). In DNA form, the CDR3 reads TGTGCCACCAGCAAACCGGGACAGGGAAAATATGGCTACACCTTC. Protein: CATSKPGQGKYGYTF.